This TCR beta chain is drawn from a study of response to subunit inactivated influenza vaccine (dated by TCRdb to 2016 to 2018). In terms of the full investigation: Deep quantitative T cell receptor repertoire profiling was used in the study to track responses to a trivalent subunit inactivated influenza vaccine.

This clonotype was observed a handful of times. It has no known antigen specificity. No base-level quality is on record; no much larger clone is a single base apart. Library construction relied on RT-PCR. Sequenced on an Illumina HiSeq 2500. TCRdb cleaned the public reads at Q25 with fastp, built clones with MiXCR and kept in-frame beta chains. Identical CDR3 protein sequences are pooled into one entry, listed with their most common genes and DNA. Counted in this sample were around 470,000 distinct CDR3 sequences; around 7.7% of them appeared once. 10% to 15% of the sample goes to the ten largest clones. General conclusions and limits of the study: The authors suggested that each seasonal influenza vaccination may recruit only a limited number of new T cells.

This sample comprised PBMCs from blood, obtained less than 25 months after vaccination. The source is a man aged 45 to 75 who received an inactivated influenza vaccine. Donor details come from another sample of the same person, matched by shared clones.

CDR3 loop: CASLSGQGSYNEQFF. The DNA sequence follows: TGTGCCAGCCTATCGGGACAGGGGTCTTACAATGAGCAGTTCTTC. This chain joins TRBV18 to TRBJ2-1, and 10 bases in between align with TRBD1. The CDR3 runs 15 residues from the cysteine to the phenylalanine. CDR3 DNA is the only sequence kept; it has 45 bases, read in frame from the first base. The germline V and J ends show losses of 8 bases and 4 bases respectively, and no gene match explains 8 bases of the junction. From a lookup of the germline V gene, CDR1 and CDR2 are KGHSH and LQKENI.